The entry below gives a single T cell receptor beta chain sequence along with its context. The repertoire was sequenced with immunoSEQ multiplex PCR; TCRdb's copy has only in-frame clones and lacks some. The repertoire holds roughly 38,000 clones, with around 87% as singletons. The data stem from a study of blood T cell repertoires in COVID-19. The CDR3 runs to 14 residues. Trimming removed 4 bases from V and 0 bases from J; junction bases left unmatched: 4. Germline-derived CDR1 and CDR2 are SGDLS and YYNGEE. The sequence was obtained from a man aged 45-60 years in a cohort sampled during active COVID-19. The sequenced sample consisted of peripheral blood. J is TRBJ2-7 and V is TRBV9, with 7 bases matching TRBD1. The CDR3 DNA reads as TGTGCCAGCAGCCCACGGACAGGCTCCTACGAGCAGTACTTC. Its protein is CASSPRTGSYEQYF.